This TCR beta chain originates from a study of radiation and T cells in renal cell carcinoma. Study-wide points: Top tumor clonotypes rose in blood 2 weeks post-radiation, then contracted.

In this sample, this clone turned up a few times. What it binds is not known. CDR1 SGHRS and CDR2 YFSETQ come from the germline V gene. CDR3 length: 16 amino acids. V lost 0 bases to trimming and J lost 7 bases, with 17 bases between them. Sequenced by immunoSEQ multiplex PCR; TCRdb stores in-frame clones only, minus some. The table includes 9,400 or so clones, roughly three fifths detected once. Stated treatment: 15 Gy SBRT to primary tumor, nephrectomy 4 weeks later. This chain joins TRBV5-1 and TRBJ2-1; the D gene is possibly TRBD2 (5 bases). The receptor was derived from a man aged 55 to 70 with renal cell carcinoma. The material sequenced was tumor tissue, taken from a patient whose treatment included radiotherapy and nephrectomy. The CDR3 region is CASSLGSAESGNEQFF. As DNA, the CDR3 is TGCGCCAGCAGCTTGGGGTCCGCGGAGTCGGGGAATGAGCAGTTCTTC. The whole variable domain, filled in from reference TRBV5-1 and TRBJ2-1, reads KAGVTQTPRYLIKTRGQQVTLSCSPISGHRSVSWYQQTPGQGLQFLFEYFSETQRNKGNFPGRFSGRQFSNSRSEMNVSTLELGDSALYLCASSLGSAESGNEQFFGPGTRLTVL.